The TCR beta chain under discussion was sequenced for a study of blood T cell repertoires in COVID-19. Overall study context: Sites across the United States, Italy and Spain contributed samples from acute and convalescent COVID-19. T cells, B-cell-depleted T cells, or PBMCs provided the cDNA or gDNA that served as material.

TCRdb keeps only in-frame clones here, not all; method: immunoSEQ multiplex PCR. The sample has some 110,000 clones, approximately 85% seen once. Germline V lookup: CDR1 ENHRY, CDR2 SYGVKD. The CDR3 runs 13 residues. V lost 5 bases and J lost 5; bases outside the gene matches: 1. The TCR sequence derives from a human donor in a cohort sampled during active COVID-19. The sample taken for sequencing was peripheral blood. V is TRBV10-3 and J is TRBJ1-5, with 9 positions matching TRBD1. CDR3 DNA: TGTGCCATCAGTCGACAGGGGGATCAGCCCCAGCATTTT. Encoded protein: CAISRQGDQPQHF.